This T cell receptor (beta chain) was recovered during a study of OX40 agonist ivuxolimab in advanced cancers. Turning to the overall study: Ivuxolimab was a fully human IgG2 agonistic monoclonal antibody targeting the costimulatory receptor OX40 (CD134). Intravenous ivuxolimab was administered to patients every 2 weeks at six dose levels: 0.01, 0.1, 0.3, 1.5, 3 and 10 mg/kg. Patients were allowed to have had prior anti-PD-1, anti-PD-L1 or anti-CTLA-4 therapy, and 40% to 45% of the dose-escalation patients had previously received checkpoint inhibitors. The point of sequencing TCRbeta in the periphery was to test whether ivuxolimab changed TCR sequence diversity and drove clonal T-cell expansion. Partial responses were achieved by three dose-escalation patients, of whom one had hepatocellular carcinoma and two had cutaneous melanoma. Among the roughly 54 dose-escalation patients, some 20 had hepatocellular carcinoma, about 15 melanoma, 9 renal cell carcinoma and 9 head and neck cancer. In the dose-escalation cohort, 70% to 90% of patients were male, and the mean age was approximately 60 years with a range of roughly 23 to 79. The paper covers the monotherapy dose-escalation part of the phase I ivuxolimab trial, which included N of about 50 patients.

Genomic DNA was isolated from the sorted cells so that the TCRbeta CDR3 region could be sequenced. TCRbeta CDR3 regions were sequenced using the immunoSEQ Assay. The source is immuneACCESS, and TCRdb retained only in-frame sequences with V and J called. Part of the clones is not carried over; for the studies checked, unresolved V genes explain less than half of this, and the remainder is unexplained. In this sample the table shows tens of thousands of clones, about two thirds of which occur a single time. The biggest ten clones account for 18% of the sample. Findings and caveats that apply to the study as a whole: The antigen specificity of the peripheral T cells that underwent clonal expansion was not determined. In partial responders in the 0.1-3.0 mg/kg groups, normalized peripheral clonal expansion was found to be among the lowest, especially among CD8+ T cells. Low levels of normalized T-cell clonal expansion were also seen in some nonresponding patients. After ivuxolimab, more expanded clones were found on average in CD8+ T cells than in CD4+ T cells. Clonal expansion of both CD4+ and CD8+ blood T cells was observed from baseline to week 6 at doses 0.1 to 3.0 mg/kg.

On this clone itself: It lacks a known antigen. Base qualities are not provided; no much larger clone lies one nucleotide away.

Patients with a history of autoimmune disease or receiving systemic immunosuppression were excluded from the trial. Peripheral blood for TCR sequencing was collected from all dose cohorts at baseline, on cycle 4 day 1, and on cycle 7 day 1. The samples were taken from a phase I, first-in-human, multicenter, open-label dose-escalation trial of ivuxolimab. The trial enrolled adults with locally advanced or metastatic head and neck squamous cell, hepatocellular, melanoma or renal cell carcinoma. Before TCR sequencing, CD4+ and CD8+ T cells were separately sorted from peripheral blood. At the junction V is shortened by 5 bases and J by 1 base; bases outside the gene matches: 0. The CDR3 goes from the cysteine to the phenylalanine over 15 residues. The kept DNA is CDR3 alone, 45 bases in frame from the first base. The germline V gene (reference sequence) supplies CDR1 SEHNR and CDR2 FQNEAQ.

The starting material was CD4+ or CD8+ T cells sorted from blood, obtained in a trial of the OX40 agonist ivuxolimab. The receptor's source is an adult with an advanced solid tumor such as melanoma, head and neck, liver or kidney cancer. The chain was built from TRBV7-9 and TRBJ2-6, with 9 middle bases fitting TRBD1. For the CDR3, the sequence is CASSGQGSGANVLTF. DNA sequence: TGTGCCAGCAGCGGACAGGGGTCTGGGGCCAACGTCCTGACTTTC.